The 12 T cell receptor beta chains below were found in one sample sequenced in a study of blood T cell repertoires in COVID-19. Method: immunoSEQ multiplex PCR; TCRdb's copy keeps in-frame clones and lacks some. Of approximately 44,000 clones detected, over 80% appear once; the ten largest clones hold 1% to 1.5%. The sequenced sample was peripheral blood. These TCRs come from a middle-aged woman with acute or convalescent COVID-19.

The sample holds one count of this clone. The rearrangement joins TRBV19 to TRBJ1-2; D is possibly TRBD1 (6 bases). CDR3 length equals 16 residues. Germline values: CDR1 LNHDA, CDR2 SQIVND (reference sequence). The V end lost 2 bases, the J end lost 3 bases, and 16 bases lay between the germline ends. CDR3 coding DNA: TGTGCCAGTAGTATAACTCCCCCGGGACACTACTATGGCTACACCTTC. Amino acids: CASSITPPGHYYGYTF.

The CDR3: CASSRGGSSYNEQFF. CDR3 sequence (DNA): TGTGCCAGCAGTCGCGGGGGGTCCTCCTACAATGAGCAGTTCTTC. This rearrangement joins TRBV6-6 to TRBJ2-1; 8 bases are a match to TRBD2. The V segment lost 5 bases and the J segment 0 bases; nucleotides outside the gene matches: 3. Per the germline V gene, CDR1 is MNHNY and CDR2 is SVGAGI (reference sequence). The CDR3 has 15 residues.

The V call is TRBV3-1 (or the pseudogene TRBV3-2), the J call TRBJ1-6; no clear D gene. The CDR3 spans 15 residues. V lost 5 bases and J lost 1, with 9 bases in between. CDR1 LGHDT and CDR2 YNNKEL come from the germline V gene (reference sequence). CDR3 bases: TGTGCCAGCAGCGGAGGGAGATCCTATAATTCACCCCTCCACTTT. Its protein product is CASSGGRSYNSPLHF.

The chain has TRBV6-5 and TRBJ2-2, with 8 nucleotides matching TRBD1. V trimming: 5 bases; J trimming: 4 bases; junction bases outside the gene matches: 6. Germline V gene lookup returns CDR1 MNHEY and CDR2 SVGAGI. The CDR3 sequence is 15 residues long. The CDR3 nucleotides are TGTGCCAGCAGTCTAGGACAGGGTAGCACCGGGGAGCTGTTTTTT. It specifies CASSLGQGSTGELFF.

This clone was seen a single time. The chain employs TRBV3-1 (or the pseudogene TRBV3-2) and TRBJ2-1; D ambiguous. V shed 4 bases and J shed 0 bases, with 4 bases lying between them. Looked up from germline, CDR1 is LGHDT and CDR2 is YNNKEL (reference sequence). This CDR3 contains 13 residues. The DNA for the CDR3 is TGTGCCAGCAGCCCTCGCTCCTACAATGAGCAGTTCTTC. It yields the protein CASSPRSYNEQFF.

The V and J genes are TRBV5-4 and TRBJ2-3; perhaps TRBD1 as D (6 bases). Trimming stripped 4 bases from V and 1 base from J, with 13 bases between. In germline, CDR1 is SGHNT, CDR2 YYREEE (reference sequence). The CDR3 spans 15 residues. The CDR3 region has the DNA TGTGCCAGCAGCCCGGGACAACGAGGCACAGATACGCAGTATTTT. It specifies CASSPGQRGTDTQYF.

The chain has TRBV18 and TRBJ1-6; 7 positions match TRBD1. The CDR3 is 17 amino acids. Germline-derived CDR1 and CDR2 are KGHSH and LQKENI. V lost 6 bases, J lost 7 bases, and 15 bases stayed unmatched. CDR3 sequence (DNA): TGTGCCAGCTCTAGAGGTAACAGGGGCTATATGAATTCACCCCTCCACTTT. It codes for CASSRGNRGYMNSPLHF.

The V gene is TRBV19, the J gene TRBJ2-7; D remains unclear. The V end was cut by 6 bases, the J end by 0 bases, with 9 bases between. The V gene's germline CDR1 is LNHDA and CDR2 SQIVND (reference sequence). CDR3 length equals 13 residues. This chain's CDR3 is CASSDSYSYEQYF. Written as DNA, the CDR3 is TGTGCCAGTAGCGATAGCTACTCCTACGAGCAGTACTTC.

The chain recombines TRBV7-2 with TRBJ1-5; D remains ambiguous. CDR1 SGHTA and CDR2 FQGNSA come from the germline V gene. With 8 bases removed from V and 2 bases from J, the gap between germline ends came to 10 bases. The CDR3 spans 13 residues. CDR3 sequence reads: CASGTRGNQPQHF. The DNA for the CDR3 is TGTGCCAGCGGAACTCGGGGCAATCAGCCCCAGCATTTT.

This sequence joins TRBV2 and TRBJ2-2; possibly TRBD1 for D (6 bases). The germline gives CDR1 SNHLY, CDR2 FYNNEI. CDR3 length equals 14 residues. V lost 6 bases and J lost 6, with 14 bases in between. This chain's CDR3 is CASRERGGSGELFF. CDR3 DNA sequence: TGTGCCAGCAGGGAGAGAGGGGGATCCGGGGAGCTGTTTTTT.

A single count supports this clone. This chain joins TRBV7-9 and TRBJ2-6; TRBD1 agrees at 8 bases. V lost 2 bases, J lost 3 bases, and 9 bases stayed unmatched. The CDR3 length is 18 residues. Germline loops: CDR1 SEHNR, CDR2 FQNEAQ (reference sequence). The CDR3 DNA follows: TGTGCCAGCAGCTTAAAGGCCACAGGGGGTAATGGGGCCAACGTCCTGACTTTC. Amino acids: CASSLKATGGNGANVLTF.

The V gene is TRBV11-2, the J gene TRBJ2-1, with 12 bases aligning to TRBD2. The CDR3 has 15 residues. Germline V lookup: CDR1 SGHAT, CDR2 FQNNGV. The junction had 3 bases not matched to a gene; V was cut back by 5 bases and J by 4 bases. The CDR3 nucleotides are TGTGCCAGCAGCGCGGGACTAGCGGGTTACAATGAGCAGTTCTTC. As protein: CASSAGLAGYNEQFF.